These 11 T cell receptor beta chains came from one sample sequenced in a study of human T cells and chemical hapten exposure. The time point: patch test 1, 2 weeks after DPC sensitization. Treatment in this sample: therapeutic diphenylcyclopropenone sensitization with weekly scalp DPC. TCRdb redid the calling of the RACE reads with MiXCR, one entry per CDR3 protein. The table records roughly 120,000 distinct CDR3 sequences, 12% of them present only once. The source was whole blood, collected in connection with sensitization to the hapten diphenylcyclopropenone (DPC). The origin of the receptors is a woman aged 45-65 years with alopecia areata. Some clones in this sample may be carry-over from other donors' samples.

The chain uses TRBV4-2 and TRBJ2-7, with D possibly being TRBD1 (6 bases). The germline gives CDR1 LGHNA, CDR2 YNFKEQ. The V gene lost 4 bases and the J gene lost 3 bases, with 22 bases spanning the gap. The CDR3 covers 17 residues. The CDR3 nucleotides read TGTGCCAGCAGCCCCCTGGCAGGGGCGGATGTTAACTACGAGCAGTACTTC. Its protein product is CASSPLAGADVNYEQYF.

This clonotype was picked up a small number of times. The rearrangement uses TRBV3-1 and TRBJ2-2, with D unclear. Germline-derived CDR1 and CDR2 are LGHDT and YNNKEL (reference sequence). There are 14 residues in the CDR3. The V and J ends lost 1 base and 5 bases respectively, with 8 bases between them. CDR3 region: CASSQGFGTGELFF. The CDR3 nucleotides read TGTGCCAGCAGCCAAGGGTTCGGTACCGGGGAGCTGTTTTTT.

This clonotype was found many times. This chain links TRBV12-3 or TRBV12-4 with TRBJ1-2, with D possibly matching TRBD1 (5 bases). The CDR3 runs to 14 residues. The V and J ends lost 4 bases and 2 bases respectively, with 11 bases between them. The DNA for the CDR3 is TGTGCCAGCAGTTCAGGGAGCACCAACTATGGCTACACCTTC. Its protein is CASSSGSTNYGYTF.

This clonotype came up many times. The chain couples TRBV9 to TRBJ1-2, with unresolved D. Per germline, CDR1 SGDLS and CDR2 YYNGEE. This CDR3 region has 12 residues. Trimming removed 2 bases at V and 4 bases at J, with 6 bases between. CDR3 DNA: TGTGCCAGCAGCGTTGGAGGCTATGGCTACACCTTC. Protein sequence: CASSVGGYGYTF.

This clonotype was seen a few times. This chain uses TRBV7-2 with TRBJ2-7; 8 bases map to TRBD1. V gave up 2 bases and J gave up 4 bases; unmatched junction bases: 10. The CDR3 runs 16 residues. Germline V gene data show CDR1 as SGHTA and CDR2 as FQGNSA. CDR3 loop: CASSLLGQGAVYEQYF. Written as DNA, the CDR3 is TGTGCCAGCAGCTTATTGGGGCAGGGGGCCGTGTACGAGCAGTACTTC.

V gene TRBV5-5 combines with J gene TRBJ1-1; D is perhaps TRBD1 (6 bases). The V end lost 0 bases, the J end lost 3 bases, and 12 bases lay between the germline ends. The CDR3 runs 15 residues. The germline V gene has CDR1 SGHKS and CDR2 YYEKEE (reference sequence). The CDR3 sequence: CASSLEYRVYTEAFF. In DNA, the CDR3 is TGTGCCAGCAGCTTGGAGTACAGGGTCTACACTGAAGCTTTCTTT. Combining the CDR3 with reference TRBV5-5 and TRBJ1-1 gives the whole variable domain DAGVTQSPTHLIKTRGQQVTLRCSPISGHKSVSWYQQVLGQGPQFIFQYYEKEERGRGNFPDRFSARQFPNYSSELNVNALLLGDSALYLCASSLEYRVYTEAFFGQGTRLTVV.

This clonotype was detected only a few times. The V gene is TRBV5-1, the J gene TRBJ2-7; no clear D. This CDR3 has 16 amino acids. V gave up 1 base and J gave up 5 bases, with 19 bases separating them. The germline gives CDR1 SGHRS, CDR2 YFSETQ. The CDR3 DNA reads as TGCGCCAGCAGCTTGTATTCCCCGGGTTTTATCGACGAGCAGTACTTC. Residues: CASSLYSPGFIDEQYF.

This clonotype was observed a few times. The rearrangement joins TRBV28 to TRBJ2-3; weak D call: TRBD1 (8 bases). V lost 6 bases and J lost 11, with 24 bases in between. This CDR3 spans 15 amino acids. Germline loops: CDR1 MDHEN, CDR2 SYDVKM. The CDR3 DNA reads TGTGCCAGCAGGTTCCGGGACAGGCCAGGGGGGGAGCAGTATTTT. The encoded protein is CASRFRDRPGGEQYF.

This clonotype occurred many times. The rearrangement joins TRBV20-1 to TRBJ2-2, with 11 bases identical to TRBD2. The germline CDR1 and CDR2 sequences are DFQATT and SNEGSKA (reference sequence). This CDR3 is built from 15 residues. With 6 bases clipped from V and 6 bases from J, the junction kept 9 bases outside the gene matches. The CDR3 DNA is TGCAGTGCGAATCCTAGCGGGGGGTTTCCCGGGGAGCTGTTTTTT. Its translation: CSANPSGGFPGELFF.

The table lists this clonotype with a few counts. V usage is TRBV3-1 and J usage is TRBJ1-2, with D perhaps TRBD1 (6 bases). Trimming stripped 6 bases from V and 1 base from J, with 18 bases between. Germline-derived CDR1 and CDR2 are LGHDT and YNNKEL (reference sequence). The CDR3 contains 16 residues. Here the CDR3 DNA reads TGTGCCAGCAGTCGGAAGATGGGGGCCGATAACTATGGCTACACCTTC. This encodes CASSRKMGADNYGYTF.

This chain connects TRBV5-1 to TRBJ2-3; the D gene is possibly TRBD2 (6 bases). The CDR3 extends over 17 amino acids. With 1 base removed from V and 0 bases from J, the gap between germline ends came to 15 bases. Germline V gene data show CDR1 as SGHRS and CDR2 as YFSETQ. The CDR3 DNA is TGCGCCAGCAGCTTGATGGGCCCCGGGACTAGCACAGATACGCAGTATTTT. Encoded protein: CASSLMGPGTSTDTQYF.